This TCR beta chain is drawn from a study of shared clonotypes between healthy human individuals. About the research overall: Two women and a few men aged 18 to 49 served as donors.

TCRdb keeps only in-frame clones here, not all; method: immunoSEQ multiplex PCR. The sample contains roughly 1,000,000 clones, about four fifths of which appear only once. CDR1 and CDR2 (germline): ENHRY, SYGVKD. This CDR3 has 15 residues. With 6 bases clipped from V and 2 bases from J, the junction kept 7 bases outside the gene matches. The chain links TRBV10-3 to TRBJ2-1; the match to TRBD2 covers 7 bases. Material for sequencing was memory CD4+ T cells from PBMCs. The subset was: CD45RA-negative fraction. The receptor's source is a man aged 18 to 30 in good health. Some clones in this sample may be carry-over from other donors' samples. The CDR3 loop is CAISPTGGTYNEQFF. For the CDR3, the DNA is TGTGCCATCAGCCCTACCGGGGGGACCTACAATGAGCAGTTCTTC.